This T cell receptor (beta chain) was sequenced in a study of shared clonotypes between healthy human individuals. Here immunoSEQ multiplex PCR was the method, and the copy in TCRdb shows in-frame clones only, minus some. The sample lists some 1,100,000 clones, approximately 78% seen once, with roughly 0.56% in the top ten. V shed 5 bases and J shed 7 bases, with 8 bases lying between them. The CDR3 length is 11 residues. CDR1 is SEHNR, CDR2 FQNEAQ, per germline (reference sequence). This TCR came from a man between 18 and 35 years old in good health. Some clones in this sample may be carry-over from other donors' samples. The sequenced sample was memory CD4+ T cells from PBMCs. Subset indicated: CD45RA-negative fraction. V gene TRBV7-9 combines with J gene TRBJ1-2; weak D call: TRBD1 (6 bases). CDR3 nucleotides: TGTGCCAGCAGCCCAGGGGTTGGCTACACCTTC. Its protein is CASSPGVGYTF.